This T cell receptor (beta chain) was found in a study of blood T cells in healthy people across ages. Through a sample-barcoded 5' primer and a J-beta primer mix, a second PCR was run for 7 to 11 cycles. TCRdb called the 5' RACE reads again in MiXCR, with one record for every CDR3 protein. The table shows 800,000 to 950,000 distinct CDR3 sequences, with about 29% occurring only once. This clonotype was picked up many times. This CDR3 is 11 amino acids long. The V gene's germline CDR1 is SGHDN and CDR2 FVKESK. Trimming cost V 3 bases and J 4 bases, with 3 bases left between them. These data also formed part of another study, on T cells of mothers and their children. That work states: Each donor was one of three healthy Caucasian mothers or one of their six children.

This rearrangement joins TRBV14 to TRBJ1-1, with D hard to call. The sequence was collected from a woman in her forties in good health. The sample taken for sequencing was blood. The CDR3 coding sequence is TGTGCCAGCAGCCACAGCACTGAAGCTTTCTTT. Translation gives CASSHSTEAFF.